The 27 T cell receptor beta chains below were found in one sample sequenced in a study of vaccination and CD4 T cells after COVID-19. TCRdb called the PCR reads again in MiXCR, with one record for every CDR3 protein. The data hold some 18,000 distinct CDR3 sequences, with 60% to 75% observed a single time. The material sequenced was CD4+ T cells from blood, taken after SARS-CoV-2 vaccination. These TCRs come from a human donor who had recovered from COVID-19.

In its sample, this clonotype was seen a few times. The chain carries TRBV10-3 and TRBJ1-1, with a possible D match to TRBD1 (5 bases). Germline CDR1 is ENHRY and CDR2 is SYGVKD. The CDR3 loop spans 15 amino acids. With 4 bases removed from V and 4 bases from J, the gap between germline ends came to 16 bases. CDR3 protein: CAISAGGVRGTEAFF. The CDR3 DNA reads as TGTGCCATCAGTGCGGGGGGGGTCCGGGGCACTGAAGCTTTCTTT.

The chain uses TRBV28 and TRBJ2-5; D ambiguous. Germline assignment: CDR1 MDHEN and CDR2 SYDVKM. This CDR3 comprises 14 residues. V was pared by 3 bases and J by 5 bases, with 13 bases between. The CDR3 here is CASSFPDPRETQYF. CDR3 coding DNA: TGTGCCAGCAGTTTCCCGGACCCTCGGGAGACCCAGTACTTC.

This clonotype was counted a few times. CDR3 residues: CASSLYGGDTEAFF. The CDR3 DNA reads TGTGCCAGCAGTTTATATGGGGGTGACACTGAAGCTTTCTTT. This rearrangement joins TRBV27 to TRBJ1-1, with D tentatively TRBD1 (5 bases). CDR3 size: 14 residues. V was trimmed by 1 base and J by 3 bases, leaving 9 bases between them. Germline CDR1 reads MNHEY; CDR2 reads SMNVEV (reference sequence).

This chain joins TRBV15 and TRBJ2-1; D gene ambiguous. With 1 base removed from V and 4 bases from J, the gap between germline ends came to 2 bases. CDR1 and CDR2 (germline): LNHNV, YYDKDF (reference sequence). The CDR3 totals 12 residues. CDR3 region: CATSRAYNEQFF. As DNA, the CDR3 is TGTGCCACCAGCAGAGCTTACAATGAGCAGTTCTTC.

This clonotype has a handful of counts. The rearrangement uses TRBV10-3 and TRBJ1-3; a possible D gene is TRBD1 (6 bases). Trimming removed 10 bases at V and 2 bases at J, with 15 bases between. This CDR3 has 14 amino acids. CDR1 and CDR2 from the germline V gene are ENHRY and SYGVKD. CDR3 nucleotide sequence: TGTGCCACCCGGGACACAGGTCCTGGAAACACCATATATTTT. Its translation: CATRDTGPGNTIYF.

A few counts support this clonotype. The CDR3 bases are TGTGCCAGCAGTCCTCTGAGGGACCATGTGCCACCCCTCCACTTT. The encoded protein is CASSPLRDHVPPLHF. The V gene is TRBV6-2 or TRBV6-3, the J gene TRBJ1-6, with D maybe TRBD1 (5 bases). The V end lost 5 bases, the J end lost 11 bases, and 19 bases lay between the germline ends. The CDR3 spans 15 residues. Per the germline V gene, CDR1 is MNHEY and CDR2 is SVGEGT.

This clonotype was counted a few times. Here the CDR3 DNA reads TGTGCCAGCAGCTCGGACTGGACAGCCAATCAGCCCCAGCATTTT. Protein: CASSSDWTANQPQHF. The rearrangement links TRBV5-8 to TRBJ1-5; possibly TRBD1 for D (6 bases). V lost 3 bases, J lost 3 bases, and 13 bases lay in between. The CDR3 totals 15 residues. Germline V gene data show CDR1 as SGHTS and CDR2 as YDEGEE.

The chain has TRBV18 and TRBJ2-3; D gene unclear. The V gene lost 0 bases and the J gene lost 6 bases, with 7 bases spanning the gap. This CDR3 has 13 residues. CDR1 is KGHSH and CDR2 is LQKENI in the germline V gene. The CDR3 loop is CASSPPLRDTQYF. CDR3 coding DNA: TGTGCCAGCTCACCACCGCTACGCGATACGCAGTATTTT.

The chain employs TRBV6-1 and TRBJ2-7; 11 nucleotides agree with TRBD2. The J segment lost 3 bases and the V segment lost 7 bases, leaving 5 bases of the junction unmatched. This CDR3 has 14 amino acids. Germline loops: CDR1 MNHNS, CDR2 SASEGT. Here the CDR3 DNA reads TGTGCCAGCAAAGGGACTAGCGGAAACTACGAGCAGTACTTC. Translation gives CASKGTSGNYEQYF.

This rearrangement joins TRBV6-1 to TRBJ2-7; the match to TRBD1 covers 7 bases. This CDR3 has 13 residues. Trimming cost V 5 bases and J 1 base; bases outside gene matches: 2. The germline CDR1 and CDR2 sequences are MNHNS and SASEGT. The CDR3 is CASSRTGSYEQYF. The CDR3 bases are TGTGCCAGCAGTAGGACAGGATCCTACGAGCAGTACTTC.

This clonotype turned up a few times. This chain joins TRBV20-1 and TRBJ1-4; D call uncertain. Germline CDR1 is DFQATT and CDR2 is SNEGSKA (reference sequence). Between the trimmed V and J ends, which lost 3 bases and 8 bases, there was a span of 7 bases. The CDR3 consists of 11 residues. The CDR3 loop is CSASPGEKLFF. CDR3 nucleotides: TGCAGTGCTAGTCCTGGAGAAAAACTGTTTTTT.

This clonotype came up once. This chain joins TRBV10-1 and TRBJ2-3; D may match TRBD1 or TRBD2 (5 bases each). The ends were cut back, 3 bases at V and 1 base at J, with 14 bases in the middle. The CDR3 loop spans 16 amino acids. Germline V gene sequence: CDR1 WNHNN, CDR2 SYGVQD (reference sequence). The CDR3 here is CASSDWGSARTDTQYF. The CDR3 coding sequence is TGCGCCAGCAGTGATTGGGGGTCCGCTCGCACAGATACGCAGTATTTT.

In this sample, this clonotype turned up a few times. The CDR3 is CSASRTTNEKLFF. CDR3 nucleotide sequence: TGCAGTGCTAGCCGGACAACTAATGAAAAACTGTTTTTT. The chain carries TRBV20-1 and TRBJ1-4; the D is unclear. The V end was cut by 3 bases, the J end by 0 bases, with 5 bases between. CDR3 size: 13 residues. Germline V gives CDR1 DFQATT, CDR2 SNEGSKA (reference sequence).

The chain employs TRBV4-1 and TRBJ2-3, with D uncertain. V lost 0 bases to trimming and J lost 4 bases, with 20 bases between them. The germline V gene has CDR1 MGHRA and CDR2 YSYEKL. CDR3 length equals 18 residues. CDR3 DNA: TGCGCCAGCAGCCAAGAAGATCTGGCTACCGGCAGCGCAGATACGCAGTATTTT. It yields the protein CASSQEDLATGSADTQYF.

This clonotype showed up just a few times. This rearrangement joins TRBV10-3 to TRBJ1-1; D call uncertain. Germline values: CDR1 ENHRY, CDR2 SYGVKD. There are 10 residues in the CDR3. Deletions cut 10 bases from V and 7 bases from J, with 10 bases between. The CDR3 protein is CATWEGEAFF. In DNA form, the CDR3 reads TGTGCCACGTGGGAAGGTGAAGCTTTCTTT.

The gene calls are TRBV6-1 and TRBJ2-7; possibly TRBD2 for D (6 bases). V was shortened by 1 base and J by 4 bases, with 14 bases between the two germline ends. Germline V gene lookup returns CDR1 MNHNS and CDR2 SASEGT. There are 15 residues in the CDR3. CDR3 DNA sequence: TGTGCCAGCAGTGAAGAGGTAGGAGGGTTGTACGAGCAGTACTTC. Amino acid sequence: CASSEEVGGLYEQYF.

This clonotype was found once. V usage is TRBV5-8 and J usage is TRBJ2-1; D could derive from TRBD1 or TRBD2 (5 bases each). This CDR3 has 15 residues. Trimming left V 5 bases short and J 5 bases short, with 17 bases between. The germline V gene has CDR1 SGHTS and CDR2 YDEGEE. CDR3 loop: CASRYPGPLNNEQFF. In DNA, the CDR3 is TGTGCCAGCAGGTATCCGGGACCGTTAAACAATGAGCAGTTCTTC.

In this sample, this clonotype turned up once. The rearrangement joins TRBV7-6 to TRBJ1-5; weak D call: TRBD1 (6 bases). Germline V CDR1 and CDR2: SGHVS, FNYEAQ. Trimming cost V 1 base and J 6 bases, with 19 bases left between them. The CDR3 is 17 amino acids. The CDR3 reads CASSLEAGHGRLQPQHF. The CDR3 DNA reads as TGTGCCAGCAGCTTAGAAGCGGGACACGGGAGGCTTCAGCCCCAGCATTTT.

The chain carries TRBV19 and TRBJ2-5, with a weak D call TRBD1 (5 bases). From germline, CDR1 is LNHDA and CDR2 SQIVND (reference sequence). This CDR3 contains 14 residues. Trimming left V 3 bases short and J 5 bases short, with 13 bases between. The CDR3 here is CASSMRQLWETQYF. The CDR3 bases are TGTGCCAGTAGTATGCGACAGTTGTGGGAGACCCAGTACTTC.

The chain carries TRBV20-1 and TRBJ2-3; D is undetermined. V was shortened by 1 base and J by 8 bases, with 7 bases between the two germline ends. This CDR3 region has 11 residues. Germline loops: CDR1 DFQATT, CDR2 SNEGSKA (reference sequence). CDR3 sequence reads: CSARGGVTQYF. In DNA form, the CDR3 reads TGCAGTGCTAGAGGGGGTGTTACGCAGTATTTT.

The table lists this clonotype with a few counts. V gene TRBV7-2 combines with J gene TRBJ2-2; 16 bases are shared with TRBD2. This CDR3 contains 16 residues. Looked up from germline, CDR1 is SGHTA and CDR2 is FQGNSA. V gave up 3 bases and J gave up 5 bases; unmatched junction bases: 0. The CDR3 region is CASSLGLAGGTGELFF. The CDR3 DNA follows: TGTGCCAGCAGCTTGGGACTAGCGGGAGGGACCGGGGAGCTGTTTTTT.

The chain combines TRBV24-1 with TRBJ2-1; unclear D gene. Per the germline V gene, CDR1 is KGHDR and CDR2 is SFDVKD. The CDR3 consists of 14 residues. Trimming cost V 1 base and J 7 bases, with 10 bases left between them. CDR3 bases: TGTGCCACCAGTGATTTTTGGCTAAATAATGAGCAGTTCTTC. Translated, it gives CATSDFWLNNEQFF.

This rearrangement joins TRBV15 to TRBJ2-7; 10 nucleotides line up with TRBD2. This CDR3 has 14 residues. Germline V gives CDR1 LNHNV, CDR2 YYDKDF (reference sequence). V gave up 0 bases and J gave up 7 bases; unmatched junction bases: 3. Written as DNA, the CDR3 is TGTGCCACCAGCAGAGAAAGGACTAGCGGTGAGCAGTACTTC. Residues: CATSRERTSGEQYF.

This sequence joins TRBV30 and TRBJ2-2; D remains unclear. This CDR3 region has 15 residues. Germline CDR1 GTSNPN, CDR2 SVGIG (reference sequence). V was cut by 2 bases and J by 1 base, with 11 bases left in between. The CDR3 sequence: CAWSLPAGNTGELFF. CDR3 in DNA: TGTGCCTGGAGTCTGCCGGCAGGGAACACCGGGGAGCTGTTTTTT.

The chain uses TRBV7-8 and TRBJ1-5, with D hard to call. The CDR3 contains 15 residues. Germline V gives CDR1 SGHVS, CDR2 FQNEAQ. V lost 4 bases, J lost 7 bases, and 17 bases lay in between. CDR3: CASSSTGIDGQPQHF. Here the CDR3 DNA reads TGTGCCAGCAGCTCTACTGGGATCGACGGCCAGCCCCAGCATTTT.

The chain couples TRBV20-1 to TRBJ2-3, with 13 bases lining up with TRBD2. Trimming took 2 bases from V and 6 from J; bases not matched to a gene: 8. This CDR3 spans 16 amino acids. Germline loops: CDR1 DFQATT, CDR2 SNEGSKA (reference sequence). CDR3 loop: CSARKGLAGSFDTQYF. The DNA of the CDR3 is TGCAGTGCTAGAAAGGGACTAGCGGGATCTTTTGATACGCAGTATTTT.

The chain carries TRBV6-5 and TRBJ2-1; D possibly corresponds to TRBD1 (6 bases). The CDR3 loop spans 16 amino acids. V lost 2 bases and J lost 5, with 16 bases in between. The germline CDR1 and CDR2 sequences are MNHEY and SVGAGI. CDR3 amino acids: CASSYGDIIGHNEQFF. DNA for the CDR3: TGTGCCAGCAGTTACGGGGACATTATCGGGCACAATGAGCAGTTCTTC.